This TCR beta chain was identified in a study of shared clonotypes between healthy human individuals (TCRdb year 2020). For the study in its entirety: A couple of women and a few men aged 18 to 49 years were included in the cohort. For each donor, CD4 naive and CD4 memory were each run on three plates, CD8 naive on two plates, and CD8 memory on one plate. The study deeply sequenced blood TCR repertoires of five healthy adults to estimate repertoire size and the extent of clonotype sharing between individuals. Libraries were prepared and TCR repertoires were sequenced by different laboratories using diverse techniques, in order to increase sequencing depth and limit assay-specific biases. Each donor's leukapheresis produced roughly between roughly 0.85 and 10 billion PBMCs. The full study reports these points: Sampling was limited to blood, and TCR repertoires in tissue likely differ from TCR repertoires in blood. Incomplete sequencing was indicated by rarefaction of sorted-subset datasets, despite the large sequencing depth. Compared with non-shared clonotypes, clonotypes shared by all four sorted-subset donors had higher generation probabilities. Larger estimated clonotype richness was generally found for naive subsets than for memory subsets. Pairwise subsampling indicated that sequencing depth was expected to affect the degree of clonotype sharing among donors. The small number of donors limited the genetic and exposure-history diversity represented. Approximately 4.8% of naive CD4, around 4% of naive CD8, approximately 2% of memory CD4, and around 0.4% of memory CD8 clonotypes were shared across several donors.

For the CD8 naive samples, CD45RO-negative cells were positively selected for CCR7, yielding a CD45RA+CCR7+ population from which TemRA cells were excluded. Donors were healthy HIV-negative adults with no recently reported acute infections or vaccinations. All donors were Caucasian adults living in Nashville, Tennessee, USA. Blood was collected by leukapheresis, and PBMCs were isolated by Ficoll-Histopaque density gradient centrifugation and then cryopreserved in liquid nitrogen vapor phase. Purity and quantity of every magnetically sorted T cell population were checked by analytical flow cytometry. Genomic DNA was isolated from each sorted fraction and quantified by UV absorbance on a Nanodrop 2000c. Using the deep immunoSEQ assay, TCR CDR3 regions were amplified from genomic DNA by multiplex PCR. Extracted genomic DNA from each cell subset was distributed evenly across all wells of several immunoSEQ 96-well plates, and each plate was treated as a replicate. For sorted subsets, about 200 ng genomic DNA, equal to 30,000 to 35,000 T cell genomes, was loaded into each replicate PCR. Purified libraries were measured with a Qubit 3.0 fluorometer, size-checked on a Bioanalyzer 2100, and measured again with the KAPA Library Quantification kit. Every immunoSEQ 96-well plate was sequenced on a dedicated single-read 150-cycle Illumina NextSeq 550 flow cell. Processing in the source paper ran as follows. Because only junctional sequences without quality scores were contained in the immunoSEQ output, filtering matching that applied to full-length reads could not be performed. To assign V/J genes and CDR3, sequences were annotated against IMGT germline references using PyIR, a Python wrapper for IgBLAST v1.9. Reads were removed for weak V/J assignments (E-value above 1e-6), missing CDR3, stop codons, out-of-frame junctions, or ambiguous translated residues. A V3J clonotype was defined by an identical inferred V gene, J gene, and CDR3 amino acid sequence. The percentage overlap between two repertoires was calculated by dividing the number of shared unique clonotypes by the size of the smaller repertoire. Repertoire richness was assessed with RTK rarefaction, the Chao1 estimator, and Recon v2.1 estimates of unobserved clonotypes. Generation probabilities for all TCRbeta clonotypes obtained by the gDNA method from a handful of donors were computed using OLGA. This is the immuneACCESS table as TCRdb keeps it, with only in-frame sequences that have V and J called. A part of the clones is gone; compared with another copy, unresolved V genes explain less than half, and the rest is unexplained. D and trimming were read from the DNA, whereas the V and J calls and clone size are those reported in that table. The sample table holds around 650,000 clones, of which roughly 96% were seen once. The ten top clones hold less than 0.13% of the sample.

Regarding this clone: No cognate antigen has been identified for it. No much larger clonotype is one base removed from it; base qualities were not supplied.

V is clipped by 2 bases and J by 0 bases, and the sequence between their germline boundaries is 7 bases long. The germline V gene specifies MDHEN as CDR1 and SYDVKM as CDR2. Its CDR3 holds 14 amino acids, cysteine through phenylalanine. CDR3 DNA is the only sequence kept; it has 42 bases, read in frame from the first base. What was sequenced was naive CD8+ T cells sorted from blood. This sample's cell subset or site label indicates: CD45RA+CCR7+. The TCR was taken from a woman aged 25 to 39 in good health. Recombination connected TRBV28 to TRBJ1-2, with the D gene not confidently named. The CDR3 here reads CASSLVGTNYGYTF. The DNA is as follows: TGTGCCAGCAGTTTAGTTGGCACTAACTATGGCTACACCTTC.